This TCR beta chain is drawn from a study of T cell responses to AZD1222 COVID-19 vaccine. Germline lookup yields CDR1 SEHNR and CDR2 FQNEAQ (reference sequence). Trimming left V 5 bases short and J 9 bases short, with 17 bases between. The CDR3 covers 14 residues. Using immunoSEQ multiplex PCR, the repertoire was profiled, and TCRdb retains in-frame clones only, with some absent. Of approximately 180,000 clones detected, roughly nine tenths appear once; the ten largest clones hold approximately 1.8%. The V and J genes are TRBV7-9 and TRBJ2-1; no firm D call. The TCR comes from an adult in good health. Specimen: peripheral blood, collected on day 0 of AZD1222 vaccination. The DNA for the CDR3 is TGTGCCAGCAGCCCTTGGACGGGCCCTAGTGAGCAGTTCTTC. It translates to CASSPWTGPSEQFF.